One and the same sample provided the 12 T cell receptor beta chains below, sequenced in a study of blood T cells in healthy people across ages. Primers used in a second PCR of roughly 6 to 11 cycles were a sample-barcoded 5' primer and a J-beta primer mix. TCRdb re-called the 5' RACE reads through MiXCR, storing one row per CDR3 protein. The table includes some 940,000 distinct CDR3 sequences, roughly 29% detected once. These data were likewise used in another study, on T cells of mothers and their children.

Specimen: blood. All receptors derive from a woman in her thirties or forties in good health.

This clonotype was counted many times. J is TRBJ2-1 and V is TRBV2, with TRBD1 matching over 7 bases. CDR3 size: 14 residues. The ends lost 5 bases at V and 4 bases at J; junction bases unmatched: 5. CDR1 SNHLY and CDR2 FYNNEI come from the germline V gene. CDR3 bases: TGTGCCAGCAGTATGGGACAGAGTTACAATGAGCAGTTCTTC. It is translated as CASSMGQSYNEQFF.

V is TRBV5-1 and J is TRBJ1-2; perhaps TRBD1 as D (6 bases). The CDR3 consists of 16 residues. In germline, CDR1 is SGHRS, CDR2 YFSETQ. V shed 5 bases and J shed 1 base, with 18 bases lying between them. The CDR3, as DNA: TGCGCCAGCAGATCTACAGGGAGGGGATTTAACTATGGCTACACCTTC. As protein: CASRSTGRGFNYGYTF.

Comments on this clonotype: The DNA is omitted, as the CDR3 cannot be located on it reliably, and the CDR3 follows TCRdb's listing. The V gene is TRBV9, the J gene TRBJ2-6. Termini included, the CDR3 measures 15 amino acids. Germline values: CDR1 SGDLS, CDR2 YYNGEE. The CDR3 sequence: CASSVVGIGANVRTF.

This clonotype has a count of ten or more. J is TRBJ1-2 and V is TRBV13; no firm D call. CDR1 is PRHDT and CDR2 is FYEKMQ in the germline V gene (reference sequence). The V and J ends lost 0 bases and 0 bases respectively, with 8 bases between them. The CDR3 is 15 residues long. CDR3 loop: CASSLGRTANYGYTF. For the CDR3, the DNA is TGTGCCAGCAGCTTAGGTAGGACCGCTAACTATGGCTACACCTTC.

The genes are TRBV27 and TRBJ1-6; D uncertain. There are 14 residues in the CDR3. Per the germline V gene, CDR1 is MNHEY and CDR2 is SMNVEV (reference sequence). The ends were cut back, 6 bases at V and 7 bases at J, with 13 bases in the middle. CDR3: CASRTSLPNSPLHF. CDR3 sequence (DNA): TGTGCCAGCAGAACGTCCTTACCGAATTCACCCCTCCACTTT.

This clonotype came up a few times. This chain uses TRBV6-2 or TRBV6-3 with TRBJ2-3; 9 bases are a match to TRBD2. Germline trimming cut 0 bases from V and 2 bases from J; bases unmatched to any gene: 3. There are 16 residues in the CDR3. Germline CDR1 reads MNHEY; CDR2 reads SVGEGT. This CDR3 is CASSYSRLADTDTQYF. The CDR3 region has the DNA TGTGCCAGCAGTTACTCGCGACTAGCGGACACAGATACGCAGTATTTT.

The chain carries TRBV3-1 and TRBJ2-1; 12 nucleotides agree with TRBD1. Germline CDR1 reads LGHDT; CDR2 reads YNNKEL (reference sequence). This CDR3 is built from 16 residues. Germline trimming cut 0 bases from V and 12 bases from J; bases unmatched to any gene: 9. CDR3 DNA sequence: TGTGCCAGCAGCCAAGAAAGTGGGACAGGGGGCGATGGGCAGTTCTTC. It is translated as CASSQESGTGGDGQFF.

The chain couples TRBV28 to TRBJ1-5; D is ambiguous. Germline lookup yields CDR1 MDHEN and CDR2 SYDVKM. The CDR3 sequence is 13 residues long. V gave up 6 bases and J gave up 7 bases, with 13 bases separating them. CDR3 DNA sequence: TGTGCCAGCAGATACAATTCCGGCCAGCCCCAGCATTTT. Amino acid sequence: CASRYNSGQPQHF. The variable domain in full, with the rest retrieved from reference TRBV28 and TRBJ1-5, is DVKVTQSSRYLVKRTGEKVFLECVQDMDHENMFWYRQDPGLGLRLIYFSYDVKMKEKGDIPEGYSVSREKKERFSLILESASTNQTSMYLCASRYNSGQPQHFGDGTRLSIL.

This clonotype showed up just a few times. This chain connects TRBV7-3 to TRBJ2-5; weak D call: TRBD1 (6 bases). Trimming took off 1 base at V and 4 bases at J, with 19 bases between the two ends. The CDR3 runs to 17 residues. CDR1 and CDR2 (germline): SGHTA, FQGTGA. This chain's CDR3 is CASSLSLGASVRETQYF. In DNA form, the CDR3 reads TGTGCCAGCAGCTTAAGTCTGGGGGCGTCGGTTAGAGAGACCCAGTACTTC.

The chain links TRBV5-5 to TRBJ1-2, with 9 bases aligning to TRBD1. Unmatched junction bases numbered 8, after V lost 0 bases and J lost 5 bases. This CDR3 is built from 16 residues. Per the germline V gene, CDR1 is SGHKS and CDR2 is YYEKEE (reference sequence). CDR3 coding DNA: TGTGCCAGCAGCTTGGGAAGGGGACAGGGCAGTTATGGCTACACCTTC. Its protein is CASSLGRGQGSYGYTF.

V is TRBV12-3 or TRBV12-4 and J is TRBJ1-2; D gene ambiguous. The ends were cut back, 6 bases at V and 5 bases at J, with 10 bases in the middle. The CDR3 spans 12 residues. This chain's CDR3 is CASRGREYGYTF. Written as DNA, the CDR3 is TGTGCCAGCAGGGGAAGAGAGTATGGCTACACCTTC.

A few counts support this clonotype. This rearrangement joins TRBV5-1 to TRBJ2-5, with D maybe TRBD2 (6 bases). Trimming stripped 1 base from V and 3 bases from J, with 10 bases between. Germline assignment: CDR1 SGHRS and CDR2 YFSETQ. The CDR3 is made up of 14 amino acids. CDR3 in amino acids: CASSLFGGKETQYF. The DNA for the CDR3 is TGCGCCAGCAGCTTGTTCGGGGGTAAAGAGACCCAGTACTTC. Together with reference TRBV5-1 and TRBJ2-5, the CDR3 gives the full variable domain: KAGVTQTPRYLIKTRGQQVTLSCSPISGHRSVSWYQQTPGQGLQFLFEYFSETQRNKGNFPGRFSGRQFSNSRSEMNVSTLELGDSALYLCASSLFGGKETQYFGPGTRLLVL.